Given below is one T cell receptor (beta chain) in context. Its antigen is currently unknown. The source of the sample is a study of T cell responses to AZD1222 COVID-19 vaccine. General study results and limits: Regions 160-218 and 743-854 held dominance among vaccine-associated CD4 TCRs, which spanned spike. Nearly half of spike-specific TCRs reportedly target variant regions that are unmutated in the B.1.351 and B.1.1.7 variants. Once two AZD1222 doses were given, Spike-specific TCR breadth and depth went up.

The CDR3 loop spans 15 amino acids. CDR1 SGHRS and CDR2 YFSETQ come from the germline V gene. V shed 4 bases and J shed 4 bases, with 16 bases lying between them. Libraries were prepared by immunoSEQ multiplex PCR; TCRdb keeps only in-frame clonotypes and omits some of them. The sample consists of approximately 150,000 clones, 80% to 95% of them appearing once. The V call is TRBV5-1, the J call TRBJ2-3; the D is unclear. This TCR was sampled from an adult in good health. The source was peripheral blood, collected on day 0 of AZD1222 vaccination. DNA for the CDR3: TGCGCCAGCAGCCCAGGTGGTGTGGATGCAGATACGCAGTATTTT. Its translation is CASSPGGVDADTQYF.